This T cell receptor beta chain is from a study of cytomegalovirus exposure and HLA in healthy donors. Both 60 Vbeta primers and 13 Jbeta primers went into the PCR. Profiling relied on immunoSEQ multiplex PCR, and the TCRdb table lists in-frame clones only, not all of them. Of 70,000 to 80,000 clones in the sample, approximately 82% were seen once. Per the germline V gene, CDR1 is SGHRS and CDR2 is YFSETQ. CDR3 length: 14 residues. The germline V and J ends were trimmed by 3 bases and 3 bases, with 9 bases remaining between them. Study-wide results and limits: The authors excluded some V segments, including TRBV6-2 and TRBV6-3, as indistinguishable. A few CMV-associated chains proved CMV antigen-specific in vitro.

As concerns this clone: What it binds is unknown.

This TCR derives from a man aged 18 to 29 in good health and CMV-seronegative. The chain has TRBV5-1 and TRBJ1-4; possibly TRBD1 for D (6 bases). Source material: PBMCs. The chain's CDR3 is CASSSGDSNEKLFF. CDR3 bases: TGCGCCAGCAGCTCAGGGGATTCTAATGAAAAACTGTTTTTT.